Listed below are T cell receptor beta chains from one sample, sequenced in a study of beta chain features in type 1 diabetes. This table comes from immunoSEQ multiplex PCR, and its TCRdb copy is limited to in-frame clones, with some not included. The table has around 430,000 clones, roughly 30% seen once. Material: naive CD4+ T cells from blood. The receptors here all came from a man younger than 30 in good health. CDR3s include the opening cysteine and the closing phenylalanine or tryptophan. D genes are given only for firm matches. Part of the rows lack a size; the others show once, few, many or a class for expanded clones.

v_call	j_call	clone_size	cdr3_length	d_call	cdr3_aa	cdr3_nt
TRBV21-1	TRBJ2-3	NA	17	NA	CASSKARTATSTDTQYF	TGTGCCAGCAGCAAAGCCAGGACAGCAACTAGCACAGATACGCAGTATTTT
TRBV7-2	TRBJ1-2	NA	14	NA	CASSLAGADYGYTF	TGTGCCAGCAGCTTAGCAGGGGCGGACTATGGCTACACCTTC
TRBV10-3	TRBJ2-1	NA	15	TRBD2	CAISVVAGAGNEQFF	TGTGCCATCAGTGTGGTGGCGGGAGCCGGGAATGAGCAGTTCTTC
TRBV29-1	TRBJ1-1	NA	14	TRBD1	CSVEVGGGWTEAFF	TGCAGCGTTGAAGTGGGAGGGGGCTGGACTGAAGCTTTCTTT
TRBV20-1	TRBJ2-1	NA	11	NA	CSARARNEQFF	TGCAGTGCTAGAGCGCGAAATGAGCAGTTCTTC
TRBV18	TRBJ2-5	few	11	NA	CASSPAETQYF	TGTGCCAGCTCACCAGCCGAGACCCAGTACTTC
TRBV5-1	TRBJ2-5	NA	13	NA	CASSLTGTETQYF	TGCGCCAGCAGCTTGACAGGGACAGAGACCCAGTACTTC
TRBV28	TRBJ2-7	NA	17	NA	CASPAGRPGRMSYEQYF	TGTGCCAGTCCTGCCGGGCGGCCGGGACGGATGAGCTACGAGCAGTACTTC
TRBV2	TRBJ2-5	few	13	NA	CAINQGQKETQYF	TGTGCCATCAACCAGGGTCAGAAAGAGACCCAGTACTTC
TRBV4-1	TRBJ2-1	few	17	TRBD2	CASSQVGSGKPYNEQFF	TGCGCCAGCAGCCAAGTCGGTAGCGGGAAACCCTACAATGAGCAGTTCTTC
TRBV14	TRBJ2-3	NA	13	NA	CASSQLLADTQYF	TGTGCCAGCAGCCAACTACTAGCAGATACGCAGTATTTT
TRBV9	TRBJ2-4	few	14	TRBD2	CASSIGTSDNIQYF	TGTGCCAGCAGTATCGGGACTAGCGACAACATTCAGTACTTC
TRBV4-1	TRBJ2-5	NA	16	NA	CASSQDAQRRQETQYF	TGCGCCAGCAGCCAAGACGCACAGAGACGTCAAGAGACCCAGTACTTC
TRBV19	TRBJ1-5	NA	12	NA	CASSMRTQPQHF	TGTGCCAGTAGTATGCGGACTCAGCCCCAGCATTTT
TRBV4-1	TRBJ2-7	NA	14	NA	CASSPGQSYDEQYF	TGCGCCAGCAGCCCCGGACAGTCCTACGACGAGCAGTACTTC
TRBV18	TRBJ2-5	few	18	TRBD2	CASSPLPWTSGITETQYF	TGTGCCAGCTCACCTTTGCCCTGGACTAGCGGGATAACGGAGACCCAGTACTTC
TRBV6-5	TRBJ1-1	once	15	NA	CASTPYPGGNTEAFF	TGTGCCAGCACCCCCTACCCGGGGGGGAACACTGAAGCTTTCTTT
TRBV30	TRBJ1-2	NA	13	NA	CAWSAREGYGYTF	TGTGCCTGGAGTGCCAGAGAGGGTTATGGCTACACCTTC
TRBV30	TRBJ2-5	few	13	NA	CAWSQENLETQYF	TGTGCCTGGAGTCAGGAGAACCTAGAGACCCAGTACTTC
TRBV6-6	TRBJ1-2	NA	14	NA	CASRESGDYYGYTF	TGTGCCAGCAGGGAATCAGGGGATTACTATGGCTACACCTTC
TRBV28	TRBJ2-1	few	11	NA	CASRSYNEQFF	TGTGCCAGCCGAAGTTACAATGAGCAGTTCTTC
TRBV5-1	TRBJ2-7	once	14	TRBD2	CASSLVQRDSGQYF	TGCGCCAGCAGCTTGGTCCAGCGGGATTCGGGGCAGTACTTC
TRBV5-1	TRBJ2-1	NA	14	NA	CASSLRQSYNEQFF	TGCGCCAGCAGCTTGCGACAGAGCTACAATGAGCAGTTCTTC
TRBV7-2	TRBJ2-1	few	16	TRBD2	CASTHSGTSGFNEQFF	TGTGCCAGCACCCACTCCGGGACTAGTGGGTTTAATGAGCAGTTCTTC
TRBV7-9	TRBJ2-3	NA	16	TRBD2	CASSTTSGSGTDTQYF	TGTGCCAGCAGCACAACTAGCGGGAGTGGGACAGATACGCAGTATTTT
TRBV29-1	TRBJ2-5	NA	12	NA	CSAGTRQETQYF	TGCAGCGCCGGGACAAGACAAGAGACCCAGTACTTC
TRBV7-9	TRBJ2-4	NA	17	TRBD2	CASSSPWREDAKNIQYF	TGTGCCAGCAGCTCCCCCTGGCGGGAGGACGCCAAAAACATTCAGTACTTC
TRBV13	TRBJ2-5	few	17	NA	CASSSGRVLGAQETQYF	TGTGCCAGCAGCTCGGGGCGAGTTTTGGGCGCACAAGAGACCCAGTACTTC
TRBV30	TRBJ2-3	many	11	NA	CAWSSRDNEYF	TGTGCCTGGAGTTCCCGGGACAACGAGTATTTT
TRBV18	TRBJ2-7	few	13	NA	CASSSGEAYEQYF	TGTGCCAGCTCTTCAGGCGAGGCCTACGAGCAGTACTTC
TRBV28	TRBJ2-1	NA	15	TRBD2	CASNPPSGGYNEQFF	TGTGCCAGCAATCCCCCCAGCGGGGGTTACAATGAGCAGTTCTTC
TRBV5-4	TRBJ1-3	few	18	TRBD1	CASSLGNSGTVSGNTIYF	TGTGCCAGCAGCTTGGGGAATTCCGGGACAGTCTCTGGAAACACCATATATTTT
TRBV18	TRBJ2-7	few	14	TRBD1	CASSRDRDPYEQYF	TGTGCCAGCTCACGGGACAGGGACCCCTACGAGCAGTACTTC
TRBV21-1	TRBJ1-3	few	17	NA	CASSPSVRAPFGNTIYF	TGTGCCAGCAGCCCTTCGGTCAGGGCCCCTTTTGGAAACACCATATATTTT
TRBV7-2	TRBJ2-1	once	16	TRBD2	CASSPGLASSYNEQFF	TGTGCCAGCAGCCCAGGACTAGCAAGCTCCTACAATGAGCAGTTCTTC
TRBV18	TRBJ2-3	NA	15	NA	CASSPRQGQKDTQYF	TGTGCCAGCTCACCACGGCAGGGGCAGAAAGATACGCAGTATTTT
TRBV4-1	TRBJ2-7	NA	17	NA	CASSQELAGRSPREQYF	TGCGCCAGCAGCCAAGAGTTGGCAGGGAGGTCACCTCGGGAGCAGTACTTC
TRBV11-3	TRBJ2-3	NA	13	NA	CASSSGGADTQYF	TGTGCCAGCAGCTCCGGAGGTGCAGATACGCAGTATTTT
TRBV9	TRBJ2-1	few	15	NA	CASSVGAGSYNEQFF	TGTGCCAGCAGCGTAGGGGCAGGATCCTACAATGAGCAGTTCTTC
TRBV15	TRBJ2-1	NA	11	NA	CATSRYNEQFF	TGTGCCACCAGCCGGTACAATGAGCAGTTCTTC
TRBV30	TRBJ1-5	NA	13	NA	CAWSGGQNQPQHF	TGTGCCTGGAGTGGTGGGCAGAATCAGCCCCAGCATTTT
TRBV29-1	TRBJ2-5	NA	14	TRBD1	CSVEEGTGLETQYF	TGCAGCGTTGAAGAAGGGACAGGCCTGGAGACCCAGTACTTC
TRBV6-1	TRBJ2-6	NA	14	NA	CASSEVTGANVLTF	TGTGCCAGCAGTGAAGTCACTGGGGCCAACGTCCTGACTTTC
TRBV7-2	TRBJ2-1	NA	16	TRBD2	CASSLALAGGYNEQFF	TGTGCCAGCAGCTTAGCTCTAGCGGGAGGGTACAATGAGCAGTTCTTC
TRBV11-2	TRBJ2-5	NA	12	NA	CASSLNWQTQYF	TGTGCCAGCAGCTTAAATTGGCAGACCCAGTACTTC
TRBV7-2	TRBJ2-3	NA	16	NA	CASSLGASGPTDTQYF	TGTGCCAGCAGCTTGGGGGCTAGCGGTCCCACAGATACGCAGTATTTT
TRBV4-1	TRBJ1-5	few	18	NA	CASSQAQDWGWANQPQHF	TGCGCCAGCAGCCAAGCCCAGGACTGGGGTTGGGCCAATCAGCCCCAGCATTTT
TRBV30	TRBJ1-5	few	13	NA	CAWSSGFNQPQHF	TGTGCCTGGAGTTCCGGATTCAATCAGCCCCAGCATTTT
TRBV5-1	TRBJ2-1	few	15	NA	CASSPGSGDLNEQFF	TGCGCCAGCAGCCCGGGCTCGGGGGACCTTAATGAGCAGTTCTTC
TRBV6-6	TRBJ1-5	NA	16	NA	CASIPDRIWRDQPQHF	TGTGCCAGCATACCGGACCGCATTTGGCGCGATCAGCCCCAGCATTTT
TRBV2	TRBJ2-1	NA	15	TRBD2	CASRGLAGAYNEQFF	TGTGCCAGCAGAGGACTAGCGGGGGCCTACAATGAGCAGTTCTTC
TRBV7-2	TRBJ1-1	few	14	NA	CASSLTGAYTEAFF	TGTGCCAGCAGCTTGACAGGAGCTTACACTGAAGCTTTCTTT
TRBV27	TRBJ1-1	NA	14	NA	CASSSAGAGTEAFF	TGTGCCAGCAGTTCGGCAGGGGCTGGCACTGAAGCTTTCTTT
TRBV7-2	TRBJ2-1	few	16	TRBD2	CASSFLGLAEYNEQFF	TGTGCCAGCAGCTTTCTGGGACTAGCGGAATACAATGAGCAGTTCTTC
TRBV7-6	TRBJ2-1	few	11	NA	CASSLSDEQFF	TGTGCCAGCAGCTTATCGGATGAGCAGTTCTTC